Listed below are T cell receptor beta chains from one sample, sequenced in a study of blood T cell repertoires in COVID-19. Profiling relied on immunoSEQ multiplex PCR, and the TCRdb table lists in-frame clones only, not all of them. The sample holds 190,000 or so clones, roughly nine tenths seen once. Material for sequencing was peripheral blood. The origin of the receptors is a woman in her 70s with acute or convalescent COVID-19. CDR3s include the opening cysteine and the closing phenylalanine or tryptophan. Fields, in order: V gene, D gene, clone size, J gene, CDR3 DNA, CDR3 protein. The D gene is left open where the match is weak. Some rows have no size entry. The others give once, few or many, or a class for an expanded clone.

V: TRBV9; D: NA; size: NA; J: TRBJ1-6; DNA: TGTGCCAGCAGTAACGGACCAGGGCTTTATTCACCCCTCCACTTT; CDR3: CASSNGPGLYSPLHF
V: TRBV7-8; D: NA; size: NA; J: TRBJ1-1; DNA: TGTGCCAGCAGCTTAACCACAGGGAACACTGAAGCTTTCTTT; CDR3: CASSLTTGNTEAFF
V: TRBV7-2; D: NA; size: NA; J: TRBJ1-2; DNA: TGTGCCAGCAGCTTAGCCCGGAACTATGGCTACACCTTC; CDR3: CASSLARNYGYTF
V: TRBV3-1/TRBV3-2; D: TRBD1; size: NA; J: TRBJ2-7; DNA: TGTGCCAGCAGCCCGACAGGGGTCCCCTACGAGCAGTACTTC; CDR3: CASSPTGVPYEQYF
V: TRBV10-1; D: NA; size: NA; J: TRBJ2-1; DNA: TGCGCCAGCAGTGACCCGGGAGACTCCTACAATGAGCAGTTCTTC; CDR3: CASSDPGDSYNEQFF
V: TRBV12-3/TRBV12-4; D: TRBD1; size: NA; J: TRBJ1-2; DNA: TGTGCCAGCAGCCTTGGACAGGGCTATGGCTACACCTTC; CDR3: CASSLGQGYGYTF
V: TRBV27; D: NA; size: NA; J: TRBJ2-7; DNA: TGTGCCAGCAGTTTGGAGGGACCCTACGAGCAGTACTTC; CDR3: CASSLEGPYEQYF
V: TRBV2; D: TRBD1; size: NA; J: TRBJ2-7; DNA: TGTGCCAGCAGTCTTCAATCCGGGACAGGGGGCTACGAGCAGTACTTC; CDR3: CASSLQSGTGGYEQYF
V: TRBV7-2; D: NA; size: once; J: TRBJ2-2; DNA: TGTGCCAGCAGCTTATTCTCTAGCTATACCGCGAACACCGGGGAGCTGTTTTTT; CDR3: CASSLFSSYTANTGELFF
V: TRBV9; D: TRBD1; size: NA; J: TRBJ1-3; DNA: TGTGCCAGCAGCGTAACAGGGGTCTCTGGAAACACCATATATTTT; CDR3: CASSVTGVSGNTIYF
V: TRBV28; D: NA; size: NA; J: TRBJ2-4; DNA: TGTGCCAGCAGTTCCCCCTCACGGAACATTCAGTACTTC; CDR3: CASSSPSRNIQYF
V: TRBV2; D: NA; size: NA; J: TRBJ1-5; DNA: TGTGCCAGCAGCTTTGGGGTAGCGAGCAATCAGCCCCAGCATTTT; CDR3: CASSFGVASNQPQHF
V: TRBV19; D: TRBD1; size: NA; J: TRBJ2-2; DNA: TGTGCCAGTAGTATCCTGACAGGGGGGACTCCCAACACCGGGGAGCTGTTTTTT; CDR3: CASSILTGGTPNTGELFF
V: TRBV5-8; D: TRBD1; size: NA; J: TRBJ2-7; DNA: TGTGCCAGCAGCGAGGGACAGGGCGGCGAGCAGTACTTC; CDR3: CASSEGQGGEQYF
V: TRBV6-5; D: TRBD2; size: NA; J: TRBJ2-5; DNA: TGTGCCAGCAGTTACTTAGGCGTCGGGGGGGAGACCCAGTACTTC; CDR3: CASSYLGVGGETQYF
V: TRBV6-6; D: NA; size: NA; J: TRBJ1-1; DNA: TGTGCCAGCAGTTACTCGCCCGGTATGAACACTGAAGCTTTCTTT; CDR3: CASSYSPGMNTEAFF
V: TRBV27; D: NA; size: NA; J: TRBJ1-4; DNA: TGTGCCAGCAGGCGAATGGGAGCAACTAATGAAAAACTGTTTTTT; CDR3: CASRRMGATNEKLFF
V: TRBV5-5; D: NA; size: NA; J: TRBJ1-2; DNA: TGTGCCAGCAGCTTCCAGGGCCACTATGGCTACACCTTC; CDR3: CASSFQGHYGYTF
V: TRBV3-1/TRBV3-2; D: NA; size: NA; J: TRBJ2-2; DNA: TGTGCCAGCAGCCAAAGGCGGGATGTAGGGGAGCTGTTTTTT; CDR3: CASSQRRDVGELFF
V: TRBV5-1; D: TRBD1; size: NA; J: TRBJ2-7; DNA: TGCGCCAGCAGCCAACAGACAGGGGCCATCGGCGAGCAGTACTTC; CDR3: CASSQQTGAIGEQYF